The present TCR beta chain was sequenced within a study of T cell repertoires in cytomegalovirus infection (dated by TCRdb to the late 2010s). General notes on the study: Donor HLA type was relevant to the analysis, because carriage of CMV infection together with the matching HLA type was indicated by public TCR beta signatures. The full study reports these points: In both this cohort and an independent cohort of approximately 350 donors, the cumulative frequency of public TCR beta family members distinguished carriers of CMV infection plus the relevant HLA type. The ex vivo response was dominated by HLA-C-restricted CMV-specific TCR beta clonotypes, which also provided the single most frequent clonotype in two of eight donors.

V is cut by 0 bases and J by 0 bases, and the space between the germline ends is 11 bases. The CDR3 contains 16 residues, cysteine and phenylalanine counted. Only CDR3 DNA remains: 48 bases, in frame from the first base. Per the germline V gene, SGHTA is the CDR1 and FQGNSA is the CDR2. In its sample, this clonotype was seen many times. This clone's antigen is unknown. Base qualities are not at hand, and no much larger clone is one base apart. The sequencer was an Illumina HiSeq 1500. In-frame beta chains were kept once TCRdb had trimmed the public reads at Q25 with fastp and called clones with MiXCR. Rows merge per CDR3 protein into single entries with the most common DNA and genes. Recorded for this sample are roughly 760,000 distinct CDR3 sequences; 35% of them occurred a single time. Jointly, the top ten make up around 2.8% of the sample.

Recombination connected TRBV7-2 to TRBJ1-2, with no D gene named confidently. The sequenced sample was PBMCs. The clonotype was recovered from a human donor in good health (CMV status not recorded). Some clones in this sample may be carry-over from other donors' samples. The sequenced DNA is TGTGCCAGCAGCTTAGCGATAGCCATAGCTAACTATGGCTACACCTTC. This codes for CASSLAIAIANYGYTF.